This T cell receptor (beta chain) was retrieved from a study of shared clonotypes between healthy human individuals. Study-wide context: Donor composition was two women and three men, aged 18 to 49.

Findings of the study overall: The study drew on few donors, limiting represented genetic and exposure-history diversity. Apart from blood, nothing was sampled; tissue repertoires likely differ.

CDR1 is MGHRA and CDR2 is YSYEKL in the germline V gene. The CDR3 covers 20 residues. The ends lost 1 base at V and 4 bases at J; junction bases unmatched: 13. The protocol was immunoSEQ multiplex PCR, while the TCRdb copy is restricted to in-frame clones and leaves out a portion. The repertoire holds about 680,000 clones, with about 80% as singletons. A remark on this clone: What it recognizes is unknown.

Sequencing was done on a sample of memory CD4+ T cells sorted from blood. The subset is: CD45RA-negative fraction. This TCR came from a woman younger than 45 in good health. The chain employs TRBV4-1 and TRBJ2-5, with 15 positions matching TRBD2. The CDR3, as DNA: TGCGCCAGCAGCCAAGTGGGGAGAGAGGGACTAGCGGGAGGCGGAGAGACCCAGTACTTC. It codes for CASSQVGREGLAGGGETQYF.